The 29 T cell receptor beta chains below were found in one sample sequenced in a study of CD8 T cells in Susac syndrome (dated by TCRdb to the late 2010s). The library was built by means of the immunoSEQ multiplex PCR assay. RNA was extracted with the RNeasy kit and 0.5 to 1 ug was reverse transcribed using random hexamers. TCRdb applied fastp at Q25 and MiXCR to the public reads, then kept only in-frame beta chains. Rows merge per CDR3 protein into single entries with the most common DNA and genes. The sample has approximately 150,000 distinct CDR3 sequences on record, roughly 80% of them singletons. Together, the top ten hold roughly 0.5% of the sample. The sequencing input was CD8+ T cells from PBMCs. The receptors derive from a human donor with multiple sclerosis.

This chain links TRBV20-1 with TRBJ2-7; 7 bases are shared with TRBD1. The junction had 3 bases not matched to a gene; V was cut back by 2 bases and J by 2 bases. Per germline, CDR1 DFQATT and CDR2 SNEGSKA (reference sequence). This CDR3 has 13 amino acids. In DNA form, the CDR3 reads TGCAGTGCTAGAAGGCAGGGGGCCTACGAGCAGTACTTC. Protein product: CSARRQGAYEQYF.

The V gene is TRBV9, the J gene TRBJ1-2; D is undetermined. Between the trimmed V and J ends, which lost 1 base and 1 base, there was a span of 8 bases. This CDR3 is built from 14 residues. CDR1 SGDLS and CDR2 YYNGEE come from the germline V gene. DNA of the CDR3: TGTGCCAGCAGCGTAAGCGACTTTAACTATGGCTACACCTTC. Translating gives CASSVSDFNYGYTF.

Remarks on this clonotype: Mismatch with germline at one junction end may stem from a read error. V is TRBV4-2 and J is TRBJ1-1; D is uncertain. The CDR3 covers 12 residues. Germline V CDR1 and CDR2: LGHNA, YNFKEQ. The CDR3 loop is CASSESATEASF. CDR3 in DNA: TGTGCCAGCTCCGAGAGCGCTACTGAAGCTTCCTTT.

In DNA form, the CDR3 reads TGTGCCAGCAGTTTTGAGGGTGGAGGGTTTGACACTGAAGCTTTCTTT. Its translation: CASSFEGGGFDTEAFF. The V gene is TRBV3-1, the J gene TRBJ1-1, with D unresolved. The CDR3 is 16 residues long. Germline V gene data show CDR1 as LGHDT and CDR2 as YNNKEL (reference sequence). V dropped 6 bases and J dropped 3 bases, with 20 bases sitting between them.

The rearrangement uses TRBV7-9 and TRBJ1-2, with D possibly being TRBD1 (5 bases). V lost 4 bases to trimming and J lost 2 bases, with 14 bases between them. The CDR3 has 15 amino acids. Germline loops: CDR1 SEHNR, CDR2 FQNEAQ (reference sequence). CDR3 in DNA: TGTGCCAGCAGCTCGACAGCGTCGGGCAACTATGGCTACACCTTC. Amino acids: CASSSTASGNYGYTF. Together with reference TRBV7-9 and TRBJ1-2, the CDR3 gives the full variable domain: DTGVSQNPRHKITKRGQNVTFRCDPISEHNRLYWYRQTLGQGPEFLTYFQNEAQLEKSRLLSDRFSAERPKGSFSTLEIQRTEQGDSAMYLCASSSTASGNYGYTFGSGTRLTVV.

The chain links TRBV7-6 to TRBJ2-1; 10 bases fit TRBD2. The CDR3 consists of 17 residues. J lost 3 bases, V lost 4 bases, and 9 bases had no gene match. CDR1 and CDR2 (germline): SGHVS, FNYEAQ. CDR3 amino acids: CASSSQLAGTDYNEQFF. The CDR3 coding sequence is TGTGCCAGCAGCTCGCAACTAGCGGGGACCGACTACAATGAGCAGTTCTTC.

The J gene is TRBJ2-1, the V gene TRBV27; 8 bases match TRBD2. The CDR3 contains 14 residues. V dropped 6 bases and J dropped 6; count of bases not matched to a gene: 7. Germline CDR1 and CDR2: MNHEY and SMNVEV (reference sequence). Here the CDR3 reads CASRGAGGLNEQFF. CDR3 in DNA: TGTGCCAGCAGGGGCGCGGGGGGACTCAATGAGCAGTTCTTC.

The genes are TRBV27 and TRBJ2-3; 7 bases fit TRBD1. CDR1 is MNHEY, CDR2 SMNVEV, per germline (reference sequence). Germline trimming cut 5 bases from V and 8 bases from J; bases unmatched to any gene: 13. CDR3 length: 15 residues. The CDR3 DNA reads TGTGCCAGCAGTCCCCTAGAGGGGGCTTTGGTTACGCAGTATTTT. Translating it yields CASSPLEGALVTQYF.

This sequence joins TRBV6-5 and TRBJ2-1; TRBD2 matches 8 bases. The CDR3 is 18 residues long. CDR1 and CDR2 (germline): MNHEY, SVGAGI. The J segment lost 6 bases and the V segment lost 4 bases, leaving 17 bases of the junction unmatched. CDR3 sequence reads: CASSFNGGAVGTFNEQFF. CDR3 bases: TGTGCCAGCAGTTTCAACGGGGGGGCCGTTGGTACGTTCAATGAGCAGTTCTTC.

The chain recombines TRBV5-1 with TRBJ2-7, with TRBD1 as a possible D gene (6 bases). Germline assignment: CDR1 SGHRS and CDR2 YFSETQ. Trimming removed 4 bases from V and 4 bases from J, with 18 bases in between. This CDR3 region has 15 residues. CDR3: CASSAEAGDWYEQYF. The CDR3, as DNA: TGCGCCAGCAGCGCCGAGGCAGGGGATTGGTACGAGCAGTACTTC. The variable domain in full, with the rest retrieved from reference TRBV5-1 and TRBJ2-7, is KAGVTQTPRYLIKTRGQQVTLSCSPISGHRSVSWYQQTPGQGLQFLFEYFSETQRNKGNFPGRFSGRQFSNSRSEMNVSTLELGDSALYLCASSAEAGDWYEQYFGPGTRLTVT.

This clonotype was seen a few times. This sequence joins TRBV14 and TRBJ1-1; unclear D gene. Trimming took off 3 bases at V and 1 base at J, with 9 bases between the two ends. The CDR3 spans 14 residues. Germline V gives CDR1 SGHDN, CDR2 FVKESK. This CDR3 reads CASSQGWRNTEAFF. The CDR3 DNA sequence: TGTGCCAGCAGCCAGGGGTGGAGGAACACTGAAGCTTTCTTT. Complete variable domain (other parts from reference TRBV14 and TRBJ1-1): EAGVTQFPSHSVIEKGQTVTLRCDPISGHDNLYWYRRVMGKEIKFLLHFVKESKQDESGMPNNRFLAERTGGTYSTLKVQPAELEDSGVYFCASSQGWRNTEAFFGQGTRLTVV.

This clonotype was seen only once. The chain uses TRBV19 and TRBJ1-5, with 11 bases fitting TRBD1. Trimming took 10 bases from V and 0 from J; bases not matched to a gene: 8. The CDR3 consists of 16 residues. Germline values: CDR1 LNHDA, CDR2 SQIVND (reference sequence). CDR3 sequence: CANIKDRGLSNQPQHF. CDR3 in DNA: TGTGCCAATATAAAGGACAGGGGGCTTAGCAATCAGCCCCAGCATTTT.

The rearrangement links TRBV27 to TRBJ2-1, with D unclear. V lost 3 bases, J lost 2 bases, and 8 bases lay in between. The CDR3 consists of 14 residues. Germline values: CDR1 MNHEY, CDR2 SMNVEV (reference sequence). CDR3 sequence reads: CASSFQHPYNEQFF. CDR3 bases: TGTGCCAGCAGTTTCCAGCACCCCTACAATGAGCAGTTCTTC.

This clonotype was recorded only once. The chain is built from TRBV3-1 and TRBJ1-3; a weak D match, TRBD1 (5 bases). The V gene lost 0 bases and the J gene lost 1 base, with 19 bases spanning the gap. In germline, CDR1 is LGHDT, CDR2 YNNKEL (reference sequence). This CDR3 has 19 residues. CDR3 sequence: CASSQEGLGLSESGNTIYF. For the CDR3, the DNA is TGTGCCAGCAGCCAAGAAGGCTTGGGACTCTCCGAGTCTGGAAACACCATATATTTT.

The chain joins TRBV19 to TRBJ2-6, with 7 positions matching TRBD1. The CDR3 runs to 16 residues. V gave up 2 bases and J gave up 1 base; unmatched junction bases: 2. CDR1 and CDR2 from the germline V gene are LNHDA and SQIVND (reference sequence). Written as DNA, the CDR3 is TGTGCCAGTAGTATACAGGGGGATTCTGGGGCCAACGTCCTGACTTTC. The encoded protein is CASSIQGDSGANVLTF.

This chain uses TRBV5-1 with TRBJ1-2; no definite D call. CDR3 length: 17 residues. Germline V CDR1 and CDR2: SGHRS, YFSETQ. The germline V and J ends were trimmed by 2 bases and 7 bases, with 24 bases remaining between them. CDR3: CASSLQLPGPKRGGYTF. The CDR3 bases are TGCGCCAGCAGCTTACAGTTACCGGGCCCTAAACGAGGTGGCTACACCTTC.

The genes are TRBV6-5 and TRBJ2-1, with D possibly matching TRBD2 (6 bases). V dropped 6 bases and J dropped 6 bases, with 18 bases sitting between them. Germline assignment: CDR1 MNHEY and CDR2 SVGAGI. The CDR3 sequence is 15 residues long. CDR3 DNA sequence: TGTGCCAGCAGCCTCGTACGAGGAGGGTCCAATGAGCAGTTCTTC. Translation: CASSLVRGGSNEQFF.

V is TRBV4-2 and J is TRBJ2-1; 10 bases match TRBD2. This CDR3 is 15 amino acids long. The V segment lost 3 bases and the J segment 3 bases; nucleotides outside the gene matches: 2. CDR1 is LGHNA, CDR2 YNFKEQ, per germline. The CDR3 is CASSHTSGNYNEQFF. CDR3 in DNA: TGTGCCAGCAGCCATACTAGCGGGAACTACAATGAGCAGTTCTTC.

This clonotype was seen more than once but under ten times. V is TRBV28 and J is TRBJ2-1; the match to TRBD2 covers 7 bases. The CDR3 sequence is 15 residues long. In germline, CDR1 is MDHEN, CDR2 SYDVKM. The V and J ends lost 2 bases and 8 bases, in that order; junction bases with no gene match: 9. This CDR3 reads CASSLKASGGDEQFF. In nucleotides, the CDR3 is TGTGCCAGCAGTTTAAAGGCTAGCGGTGGGGATGAGCAGTTCTTC.

This chain uses TRBV9 with TRBJ2-1; D is unclear. The CDR3 loop spans 15 amino acids. Germline V CDR1 and CDR2: SGDLS, YYNGEE. V was clipped by 4 bases and J by 0 bases, with 11 bases between them. CDR3 nucleotide sequence: TGTGCCAGCAGCCTCTTAGGCCTCTCCTACAATGAGCAGTTCTTC. Protein product: CASSLLGLSYNEQFF.

The CDR3 spells CASSSPQWTGVREAIYNEQFF. The CDR3, as DNA: TGTGCCAGCAGCTCCCCACAATGGACAGGGGTACGGGAGGCGATTTACAATGAGCAGTTCTTC. V usage is TRBV11-1 and J usage is TRBJ2-1, with 9 bases aligning to TRBD1. J gave up 4 bases and V 4 bases, and 23 bases lay outside the gene matches. CDR1 and CDR2 from the germline V gene are SGHAT and FQDESV (reference sequence). The CDR3 sequence is 21 residues long. Together with reference TRBV11-1 and TRBJ2-1, the CDR3 gives the full variable domain: EAEVAQSPRYKITEKSQAVAFWCDPISGHATLYWYRQILGQGPELLVQFQDESVVDDSQLPKDRFSAERLKGVDSTLKIQPAELGDSAMYLCASSSPQWTGVREAIYNEQFFGPGTRLTVL.

The chain combines TRBV7-9 with TRBJ2-1; 9 bases fit TRBD2. The germline V gene has CDR1 SEHNR and CDR2 FQNEAQ (reference sequence). J was trimmed by 4 bases and V by 3 bases; bases with no gene match: 7. The CDR3 has 16 amino acids. CDR3 residues: CASSLEVAGAYNEQFF. The CDR3 nucleotides are TGTGCCAGCAGCTTGGAAGTAGCGGGAGCGTACAATGAGCAGTTCTTC.

The chain couples TRBV28 to TRBJ2-7; tentatively, D is TRBD1 (5 bases). The CDR3 extends over 14 amino acids. V lost 6 bases to trimming and J lost 2 bases, with 14 bases between them. The germline V gene encodes CDR1 MDHEN and CDR2 SYDVKM. CDR3 sequence reads: CASSFRVAAYEQYF. DNA for the CDR3: TGTGCCAGCAGCTTCAGGGTGGCGGCCTACGAGCAGTACTTC.

This clonotype was observed a single time. The chain has TRBV18 and TRBJ1-1, with D possibly TRBD1 on 6 matching bases. Germline V gene sequence: CDR1 KGHSH, CDR2 LQKENI. The CDR3 sequence is 20 residues long. With 1 base removed from V and 2 bases from J, the gap between germline ends came to 26 bases. The DNA of the CDR3 is TGTGCCAGCTCACCACGGCCGATCCCCAGGACAAACAGGGTTAACACTGAAGCTTTCTTT. Protein sequence: CASSPRPIPRTNRVNTEAFF. Full variable domain (missing parts from reference TRBV18 and TRBJ1-1): NAGVMQNPRHLVRRRGQEARLRCSPMKGHSHVYWYRQLPEEGLKFMVYLQKENIIDESGMPKERFSAEFPKEGPSILRIQQVVRGDSAAYFCASSPRPIPRTNRVNTEAFFGQGTRLTVV.

This clonotype has a single count. V gene TRBV2 combines with J gene TRBJ2-5; tentatively, D is TRBD1 (5 bases). The V end lost 8 bases, the J end lost 1 base, and 14 bases lay between the germline ends. The length of the CDR3 is 14 residues. CDR1 is SNHLY, CDR2 FYNNEI, per germline. CDR3 sequence reads: CASLEWGSQETQYF. The CDR3 region has the DNA TGTGCCAGCCTTGAATGGGGCAGCCAAGAGACCCAGTACTTC.

V gene TRBV4-3 combines with J gene TRBJ1-1; 7 bases agree with TRBD1. Germline V CDR1 and CDR2: LGHNA, YSLEER. The V and J ends lost 3 bases and 5 bases, in that order; junction bases with no gene match: 9. The CDR3 contains 15 residues. DNA for the CDR3: TGCGCCAGCAGCCAGAGGGAGGGGGCGAGGACTGAAGCTTTCTTT. Translating gives CASSQREGARTEAFF.

This clonotype was detected only a few times. V gene TRBV5-4 combines with J gene TRBJ1-2, with no clear D. CDR1 and CDR2 from the germline V gene are SGHNT and YYREEE (reference sequence). Trimming left V 0 bases short and J 4 bases short, with 7 bases between. This CDR3 is 13 amino acids long. The CDR3 protein is CASSLEQPYGYTF. CDR3 sequence (DNA): TGTGCCAGCAGCTTGGAACAGCCCTATGGCTACACCTTC.

The chain uses TRBV6-5 and TRBJ1-1; the D gene is possibly TRBD1 (5 bases). Trimming shortened V by 8 bases and J by 5 bases, and 15 bases separated the two germline ends. CDR3 length: 13 residues. Per germline, CDR1 MNHEY and CDR2 SVGAGI. CDR3 protein: CASWVGGGTEAFF. Written as DNA, the CDR3 is TGTGCCAGCTGGGTGGGGGGGGGTACTGAAGCTTTCTTT.

The chain links TRBV20-1 to TRBJ2-1; D unclear. CDR1 is DFQATT, CDR2 SNEGSKA, per germline (reference sequence). Trimming removed 6 bases from V and 10 bases from J, with 25 bases in between. The CDR3 spans 15 residues. In nucleotides, the CDR3 is TGCAGTGCAAAAAAGCGATGGCTAAACCCTACGGAGCAGTTCTTC. It codes for CSAKKRWLNPTEQFF.